Each of the 31 T cell receptor beta chains below was sequenced from the same sample in a study of blood T cell repertoires in COVID-19. The assay was immunoSEQ multiplex PCR, and TCRdb's table has in-frame clones only and misses some. The sample gives 150,000 to 180,000 clones, 85% to 90% of which show up once; 15% is in the top ten. Sequences were obtained from peripheral blood. The receptors shown here come from a woman in her 40s with acute or convalescent COVID-19.

J is TRBJ2-2 and V is TRBV10-2, with D perhaps matching TRBD2 (6 bases). In germline, CDR1 is WSHSY, CDR2 SAAADI. The CDR3 runs to 13 residues. V was cut by 11 bases and J by 3 bases, with 13 bases left in between. CDR3 in amino acids: CAVQTSHTGELFF. As DNA, the CDR3 is TGCGCCGTACAGACTAGTCACACCGGGGAGCTGTTTTTT.

Here the CDR3 reads CASRSPSQGFNEQFF. The CDR3 DNA reads TGTGCCAGCAGATCTCCAAGTCAGGGGTTCAATGAGCAGTTCTTC. V is TRBV9 and J is TRBJ2-1, with a possible D match to TRBD1 (6 bases). The CDR3 contains 15 residues. Trimming removed 5 bases from V and 6 bases from J, with 18 bases in between. Germline CDR1 SGDLS, CDR2 YYNGEE.

J is TRBJ1-1 and V is TRBV9; possibly TRBD1 for D (6 bases). Trimming shortened V by 4 bases and J by 0 bases, and 19 bases separated the two germline ends. Germline V lookup: CDR1 SGDLS, CDR2 YYNGEE. The CDR3 runs 17 residues. DNA for the CDR3: TGTGCCAGCAGCCCAGGGGTAAGAAGCCGAATGAACACTGAAGCTTTCTTT. Protein product: CASSPGVRSRMNTEAFF. The full variable domain, with the rest looked up from reference TRBV9 and TRBJ1-1, is DSGVTQTPKHLITATGQRVTLRCSPRSGDLSVYWYQQSLDQGLQFLIQYYNGEERAKGNILERFSAQQFPDLHSELNLSSLELGDSALYFCASSPGVRSRMNTEAFFGQGTRLTVV.

The rearrangement links TRBV4-2 to TRBJ2-3; 11 bases are a match to TRBD2. V shed 1 base, J shed 1 base, and the junction held 7 bases outside the gene matches. The CDR3 runs to 18 residues. In germline, CDR1 is LGHNA, CDR2 YNFKEQ. CDR3 residues: CASSQGPTGLAGTDTQYF. CDR3 nucleotides: TGTGCCAGCAGCCAAGGCCCCACGGGACTAGCGGGCACAGATACGCAGTATTTT.

CDR3 nucleotides: TGTGCCAGCAGCTTGACTGCAGGGTCCGGGGAGCTGTTTTTT. It is translated as CASSLTAGSGELFF. The chain joins TRBV5-6 to TRBJ2-2; a possible D gene is TRBD1 (5 bases). The germline V gene encodes CDR1 SGHDT and CDR2 YYEEEE. The ends were cut back, 1 base at V and 6 bases at J, with 10 bases in the middle. This CDR3 is 14 amino acids long.

V gene TRBV7-2 combines with J gene TRBJ2-3, with 8 bases identical to TRBD2. The V gene's germline CDR1 is SGHTA and CDR2 FQGNSA. This CDR3 region has 15 residues. Germline trimming cut 1 base from V and 3 bases from J; bases unmatched to any gene: 3. The CDR3 protein is CASSLVAGRTDTQYF. The DNA for the CDR3 is TGTGCCAGCAGCTTAGTAGCGGGGAGGACAGATACGCAGTATTTT.

This chain links TRBV29-1 with TRBJ1-1; D not resolved. Per the germline V gene, CDR1 is SQVTM and CDR2 is ANQGSEA. This CDR3 is built from 15 residues. Trimming cost V 7 bases and J 1 base, with 19 bases left between them. CDR3 protein: CSDPLGEEENTEAFF. The CDR3, as DNA: TGCAGCGACCCCCTTGGGGAGGAAGAGAACACTGAAGCTTTCTTT.

In its sample, this clone was seen once. The rearrangement links TRBV7-9 to TRBJ1-6, with D tentatively TRBD1 (6 bases). This CDR3 spans 16 amino acids. The V gene's germline CDR1 is SEHNR and CDR2 FQNEAQ (reference sequence). Trimming removed 5 bases at V and 5 bases at J, with 16 bases between. The CDR3 protein is CASSPTLGQNNSPLHF. The CDR3, as DNA: TGTGCCAGCAGCCCCACCTTGGGACAAAATAATTCACCCCTCCACTTT.

Details on this clone: The identical CDR3 is also encoded by other nucleotide sequences in the sample. Here the CDR3 DNA reads TGCGCCAGCAGCTTGGAAACAGGGTCCACTGAAGCTTTCTTT. It translates to CASSLETGSTEAFF. V is TRBV5-1 and J is TRBJ1-1; perhaps TRBD1 as D (6 bases). CDR1 SGHRS and CDR2 YFSETQ come from the germline V gene. V lost 0 bases and J lost 4, with 10 bases in between. CDR3 size: 14 residues.

This chain uses TRBV19 with TRBJ2-1, with D possibly TRBD2 on 5 matching bases. This CDR3 has 17 residues. V shed 7 bases and J shed 3 bases, with 22 bases lying between them. Germline V CDR1 and CDR2: LNHDA, SQIVND (reference sequence). CDR3 protein: CASTNSGKERYYNEQFF. In DNA form, the CDR3 reads TGTGCCAGTACCAATTCGGGGAAAGAGAGGTACTACAATGAGCAGTTCTTC.

The rearrangement uses TRBV18 and TRBJ2-2; 7 positions agree with TRBD2. V was clipped by 5 bases and J by 0 bases; unmatched bases: 3. This CDR3 spans 15 amino acids. Germline lookup yields CDR1 KGHSH and CDR2 LQKENI. Written as DNA, the CDR3 is TGTGCCAGCTCATTAAGCGGGACGAACACCGGGGAGCTGTTTTTT. This encodes CASSLSGTNTGELFF. The full variable domain, with the rest looked up from reference TRBV18 and TRBJ2-2, is NAGVMQNPRHLVRRRGQEARLRCSPMKGHSHVYWYRQLPEEGLKFMVYLQKENIIDESGMPKERFSAEFPKEGPSILRIQQVVRGDSAAYFCASSLSGTNTGELFFGEGSRLTVL.

The chain carries TRBV6-5 and TRBJ2-3; 9 positions agree with TRBD2. This CDR3 has 16 amino acids. V lost 0 bases, J lost 2 bases, and 3 bases stayed unmatched. Germline V gene sequence: CDR1 MNHEY, CDR2 SVGAGI. This CDR3 reads CASSYSAGGLTDTQYF. The DNA for the CDR3 is TGTGCCAGCAGTTACTCAGCGGGGGGACTCACAGATACGCAGTATTTT.

This clone was seen only a few times. This sequence joins TRBV2 and TRBJ2-3; D is possibly TRBD2 (7 bases). Germline V CDR1 and CDR2: SNHLY, FYNNEI. This CDR3 has 14 residues. V was cut by 7 bases and J by 2 bases, with 13 bases left in between. The CDR3 nucleotides read TGTGCCAGCAATGCGGGGGCCCCCACAGATACGCAGTATTTT. Its protein product is CASNAGAPTDTQYF.

This clone was counted once. V gene TRBV19 combines with J gene TRBJ2-7, with D tentatively TRBD1 (6 bases). This CDR3 is built from 14 residues. V was cut by 1 base and J by 5 bases, with 12 bases left in between. CDR1 and CDR2 from the germline V gene are LNHDA and SQIVND (reference sequence). The CDR3 region is CASSIGTGQDEQYF. The CDR3, as DNA: TGTGCCAGTAGTATAGGCACAGGGCAGGACGAGCAGTACTTC. The whole variable domain, remainder taken from reference TRBV19 and TRBJ2-7, is DGGITQSPKYLFRKEGQNVTLSCEQNLNHDAMYWYRQDPGQGLRLIYYSQIVNDFQKGDIAEGYSVSREKKESFPLTVTSAQKNPTAFYLCASSIGTGQDEQYFGPGTRLTVT.

The V and J genes are TRBV30 and TRBJ2-1; 7 bases map to TRBD1. The junction had 6 bases not matched to a gene; V was cut back by 5 bases and J by 2 bases. The CDR3 extends over 14 amino acids. Germline lookup yields CDR1 GTSNPN and CDR2 SVGIG (reference sequence). CDR3 in amino acids: CAWELDRAYNEQFF. The DNA of the CDR3 is TGTGCCTGGGAACTCGACAGGGCCTACAATGAGCAGTTCTTC.

Only one count was recorded for this clone. The genes are TRBV19 and TRBJ1-1; 11 bases map to TRBD1. With 4 bases clipped from V and 10 bases from J, the junction kept 14 bases outside the gene matches. From germline, CDR1 is LNHDA and CDR2 SQIVND (reference sequence). The length of the CDR3 is 16 residues. The CDR3 spells CASSTHERTGGFRAFF. DNA of the CDR3: TGTGCCAGTAGTACTCACGAAAGGACAGGGGGCTTTCGAGCTTTCTTT.

V usage is TRBV6-5 and J usage is TRBJ1-1; 7 bases map to TRBD1. The CDR3 is 14 amino acids. V trimming: 2 bases; J trimming: 4 bases; junction bases outside the gene matches: 4. From germline, CDR1 is MNHEY and CDR2 SVGAGI. The CDR3 region is CASSYRGRLTEAFF. The CDR3 DNA follows: TGTGCCAGCAGTTACAGGGGGCGCCTCACTGAAGCTTTCTTT.

This rearrangement joins TRBV29-1 to TRBJ2-7; TRBD1 matches 7 bases. V lost 4 bases and J lost 3; bases outside the gene matches: 3. This CDR3 contains 12 residues. Per the germline V gene, CDR1 is SQVTM and CDR2 is ANQGSEA. This CDR3 reads CSVGGQNYEQYF. The DNA of the CDR3 is TGCAGCGTTGGGGGACAGAACTACGAGCAGTACTTC.

This clone was seen just once. V gene TRBV19 combines with J gene TRBJ2-1; D remains unclear. Trimming shortened V by 8 bases and J by 3 bases, and 20 bases separated the two germline ends. This CDR3 has 16 residues. Germline V gene data show CDR1 as LNHDA and CDR2 as SQIVND (reference sequence). In nucleotides, the CDR3 is TGTGCCAGTGGTGGCTTGGCAGCGAGCAACTACAATGAGCAGTTCTTC. It encodes CASGGLAASNYNEQFF.

The chain links TRBV4-1 to TRBJ2-2; a weak D match, TRBD2 (6 bases). Germline V CDR1 and CDR2: MGHRA, YSYEKL. The ends were cut back, 4 bases at V and 7 bases at J, with 19 bases in the middle. This CDR3 spans 16 amino acids. CDR3 residues: CASSPQDGGYSGELFF. The CDR3 nucleotides read TGCGCCAGCAGCCCCCAGGATGGGGGGTATAGCGGGGAGCTGTTTTTT.

The gene calls are TRBV25-1 and TRBJ2-7, with 8 nucleotides matching TRBD1. This CDR3 contains 12 residues. The germline CDR1 and CDR2 sequences are MGHDK and SYGVNS. Trimming removed 4 bases from V and 5 bases from J; junction bases left unmatched: 1. The CDR3 region has the DNA TGTGCCAGCAGTGCGACAGGGGACGAGCAGTACTTC. It translates to CASSATGDEQYF.

The chain employs TRBV4-2 and TRBJ2-7; possibly TRBD1 for D (5 bases). This CDR3 is 14 amino acids long. CDR1 is LGHNA and CDR2 is YNFKEQ in the germline V gene. V dropped 1 base and J dropped 6 bases, with 13 bases sitting between them. This CDR3 reads CASSQVDVDSEQYF. The DNA of the CDR3 is TGTGCCAGCAGCCAAGTAGACGTTGACAGCGAGCAGTACTTC.

V gene TRBV7-2 combines with J gene TRBJ2-3; the match to TRBD2 covers 12 bases. V shed 0 bases and J 0 bases; nucleotides not matched to a gene: 4. Germline loops: CDR1 SGHTA, CDR2 FQGNSA. The CDR3 is 18 amino acids. The CDR3 sequence is CASSLAGLAGGSTDTQYF. The CDR3 coding sequence is TGTGCCAGCAGCTTAGCCGGTCTAGCGGGGGGGAGCACAGATACGCAGTATTTT.

The chain employs TRBV3-1 (or the pseudogene TRBV3-2) and TRBJ1-2; 8 nucleotides align to TRBD1. This CDR3 has 14 amino acids. The trim removed 6 bases at V and 8 bases at J, leaving 11 bases unmatched. Germline CDR1 and CDR2: LGHDT and YNNKEL (reference sequence). The CDR3 protein is CASSAAGGRGGYTF. The CDR3 DNA reads as TGTGCCAGCAGTGCGGCAGGGGGCAGAGGAGGCTACACCTTC.

The chain is built from TRBV6-5 and TRBJ2-3, with TRBD1 identical over 7 bases. Germline V lookup: CDR1 MNHEY, CDR2 SVGAGI. V was clipped by 4 bases and J by 4 bases; unmatched bases: 5. The CDR3 loop spans 14 amino acids. This CDR3 reads CASSLDRVADTQYF. Here the CDR3 DNA reads TGTGCCAGCAGTTTAGACAGGGTCGCAGATACGCAGTATTTT.

The chain is built from TRBV10-1 and TRBJ2-1; D possibly corresponds to TRBD1 (6 bases). V shed 10 bases and J shed 4 bases, with 14 bases lying between them. The CDR3 covers 13 residues. Looked up from germline, CDR1 is WNHNN and CDR2 is SYGVQD (reference sequence). CDR3 protein: CATARQEYNEQFF. The CDR3 coding sequence is TGCGCCACCGCAAGACAGGAGTACAATGAGCAGTTCTTC.

This chain joins TRBV5-1 and TRBJ2-7; weak D call: TRBD1 (5 bases). Trimming stripped 1 base from V and 4 bases from J, with 6 bases between. The CDR3 has 12 residues. Germline CDR1 and CDR2: SGHRS and YFSETQ. The CDR3 DNA reads TGCGCCAGCAGCTTGCAGGGATACGAGCAGTACTTC. This codes for CASSLQGYEQYF.

The V gene is TRBV24-1, the J gene TRBJ2-1; the match to TRBD1 covers 7 bases. Germline V gene data show CDR1 as KGHDR and CDR2 as SFDVKD. The CDR3 has 15 residues. Trimming removed 7 bases from V and 5 bases from J; junction bases left unmatched: 10. This CDR3 is CATSHTTGPDNEQFF. The DNA for the CDR3 is TGTGCCACCAGCCACACGACAGGGCCGGACAATGAGCAGTTCTTC.

This chain links TRBV11-2 with TRBJ2-1; 12 positions agree with TRBD2. In germline, CDR1 is SGHAT, CDR2 FQNNGV. The CDR3 sequence is 17 residues long. V shed 4 bases and J 0 bases; nucleotides not matched to a gene: 4. The CDR3 is CASSSGLAGNSYNEQFF. The CDR3 nucleotides read TGTGCCAGCAGCTCAGGACTAGCGGGGAACTCCTACAATGAGCAGTTCTTC.

The V gene is TRBV15, the J gene TRBJ1-4, with 7 nucleotides matching TRBD1. With V trimmed by 9 bases and J by 3 bases, 7 bases remained unmatched. Looked up from germline, CDR1 is LNHNV and CDR2 is YYDKDF (reference sequence). The CDR3 consists of 14 residues. The CDR3 region has the DNA TGTGCCACGGGGAACAGGGGATCTAATGAAAAACTGTTTTTT. This gives the protein CATGNRGSNEKLFF.

The CDR3 region has the DNA TGTGCCAGTAGTATAGTATCGGGACGGGGGGGGAATGAGCAGTTCTTC. Protein: CASSIVSGRGGNEQFF. The chain carries TRBV19 and TRBJ2-1; 8 bases map to TRBD2. The CDR3 spans 16 residues. CDR1 LNHDA and CDR2 SQIVND come from the germline V gene (reference sequence). V shed 1 base, J shed 7 bases, and the junction held 9 bases outside the gene matches.